This entry lists 14 T cell receptor beta chains sequenced from one sample in a study of T-cell memory formation after mild COVID-19. TCRdb redid the calling of the 5' RACE reads with MiXCR, one entry per CDR3 protein. This table holds hundreds of thousands of distinct CDR3 sequences, nearly 25% found once. The sequenced sample was PBMCs or a T cell subset sorted from them (not recorded which). The receptors come from an adult woman who had mild COVID-19 (a few samples of this study predate the infection). Cell type and time point are not known.

The chain recombines TRBV11-2 with TRBJ2-5; no definite D call. Trimming shortened V by 0 bases and J by 3 bases, and 5 bases separated the two germline ends. The germline V gene has CDR1 SGHAT and CDR2 FQNNGV. The CDR3 totals 13 residues. The CDR3 DNA reads as TGTGCCAGCAGCTTAGATTGGGAAGAGACCCAGTACTTC. It encodes CASSLDWEETQYF. The entire variable domain, with the rest obtained from reference TRBV11-2 and TRBJ2-5, is as follows: EAGVAQSPRYKIIEKRQSVAFWCNPISGHATLYWYQQILGQGPKLLIQFQNNGVVDDSQLPKDRFSAERLKGVDSTLKIQPAKLEDSAVYLCASSLDWEETQYFGPGTRLLVL.

This clonotype was found a few times. The genes are TRBV4-1 and TRBJ2-3; either TRBD1 or TRBD2 may fit D (6 bases each). This CDR3 comprises 19 residues. CDR1 and CDR2 (germline): MGHRA, YSYEKL. V lost 7 bases to trimming and J lost 2 bases, with 28 bases between them. CDR3 loop: CASTATEGGFGAYTDTQYF. Written as DNA, the CDR3 is TGCGCCAGCACCGCCACGGAAGGGGGGTTCGGGGCTTACACAGATACGCAGTATTTT.

CDR3: CATGFGDEQYF. CDR3 nucleotides: TGTGCCACGGGTTTCGGCGACGAGCAGTACTTC. V and J are TRBV24-1 and TRBJ2-7; D gene uncertain. The CDR3 is 11 amino acids. The germline V gene has CDR1 KGHDR and CDR2 SFDVKD. Between the trimmed V and J ends, which lost 10 bases and 5 bases, there was a span of 11 bases.

The chain has TRBV24-1 and TRBJ2-7, with 9 nucleotides matching TRBD1. This CDR3 is 13 amino acids long. Per the germline V gene, CDR1 is KGHDR and CDR2 is SFDVKD. With 9 bases clipped from V and 7 bases from J, the junction kept 9 bases outside the gene matches. This CDR3 reads CATGDREDREQYF. The CDR3 DNA reads as TGTGCCACCGGGGACAGGGAGGATCGGGAGCAGTACTTC.

In its sample, this clonotype was seen a few times. The chain links TRBV6-6 to TRBJ1-1; no clear D gene. Germline values: CDR1 MNHNY, CDR2 SVGAGI (reference sequence). This CDR3 is 12 amino acids long. Trimming removed 6 bases from V and 0 bases from J, with 5 bases in between. The CDR3 DNA is TGTGCCAGCAGGTCGGTGAACACTGAAGCTTTCTTT. Translation gives CASRSVNTEAFF.

This clonotype was seen repeatedly, ten times or more. V usage is TRBV6-2 or TRBV6-3 and J usage is TRBJ2-7; unclear D gene. Germline V CDR1 and CDR2: MNHEY, SVGEGT. The CDR3 covers 14 residues. Between the trimmed V and J ends, which lost 5 bases and 0 bases, there was a span of 11 bases. The CDR3 bases are TGTGCCAGCAGTACGGCCGGAGCCTCCTACGAGCAGTACTTC. Amino acids: CASSTAGASYEQYF.

This rearrangement joins TRBV5-1 to TRBJ2-4; TRBD1 might be the D (5 bases). Germline CDR1 SGHRS, CDR2 YFSETQ. V was trimmed by 0 bases and J by 5 bases, leaving 6 bases between them. The CDR3 runs 13 residues. CDR3 in DNA: TGCGCCAGCAGCTTGGAACAGGAAAACATTCAGTACTTC. It yields the protein CASSLEQENIQYF.

V is TRBV7-9 and J is TRBJ1-1, with D perhaps matching TRBD1 (5 bases). CDR3 length equals 12 residues. V gave up 5 bases and J gave up 6 bases, with 10 bases separating them. Germline CDR1 and CDR2: SEHNR and FQNEAQ (reference sequence). The CDR3 reads CASSPRGSEAFF. Here the CDR3 DNA reads TGTGCCAGCAGCCCGAGGGGTTCTGAAGCTTTCTTT. Full variable domain (missing parts from reference TRBV7-9 and TRBJ1-1): DTGVSQNPRHKITKRGQNVTFRCDPISEHNRLYWYRQTLGQGPEFLTYFQNEAQLEKSRLLSDRFSAERPKGSFSTLEIQRTEQGDSAMYLCASSPRGSEAFFGQGTRLTVV.

This clonotype has a handful of counts. This rearrangement joins TRBV12-3 or TRBV12-4 to TRBJ1-2; 8 bases align to TRBD1. This CDR3 comprises 14 residues. The junction had 6 bases not matched to a gene; V was cut back by 3 bases and J by 6 bases. The CDR3 region has the DNA TGTGCCAGCAGTTTTGGGCTACAGGGGGATGGCTACACCTTC. Its protein is CASSFGLQGDGYTF.

The chain has TRBV5-1 and TRBJ2-3, with D tentatively TRBD1 (7 bases). Germline V gene lookup returns CDR1 SGHRS and CDR2 YFSETQ. V was clipped by 4 bases and J by 4 bases, with 16 bases between them. This CDR3 contains 15 residues. The CDR3 protein is CASSHYGGGADTQYF. The DNA of the CDR3 is TGCGCCAGCAGCCATTATGGAGGGGGCGCAGATACGCAGTATTTT.

This clonotype was seen only a few times. The V gene is TRBV20-1, the J gene TRBJ2-1, with 12 nucleotides matching TRBD2. V trimming: 3 bases; J trimming: 7 bases; junction bases outside the gene matches: 7. Germline values: CDR1 DFQATT, CDR2 SNEGSKA (reference sequence). This CDR3 comprises 15 residues. The CDR3 here is CSASPTSGGPNEQFF. CDR3 bases: TGCAGTGCTAGTCCGACTAGCGGGGGACCGAATGAGCAGTTCTTC.

DNA of the CDR3: TGCGCCAGCAGCTCCAGGGAAGGTAACACCGGGGAGCTGTTTTTT. Amino acids: CASSSREGNTGELFF. This chain joins TRBV4-1 and TRBJ2-2; possible D gene TRBD1, 5 bases. Per the germline V gene, CDR1 is MGHRA and CDR2 is YSYEKL. The CDR3 covers 15 residues. With 5 bases removed from V and 2 bases from J, the gap between germline ends came to 12 bases.

This clonotype turned up a few times. The gene calls are TRBV5-1 and TRBJ2-3; D call uncertain. The CDR3 has 13 amino acids. Germline V gene data show CDR1 as SGHRS and CDR2 as YFSETQ. V was pared by 0 bases and J by 4 bases, with 6 bases between. The CDR3: CASSLETADTQYF. For the CDR3, the DNA is TGCGCCAGCAGCTTGGAAACGGCAGATACGCAGTATTTT.

This sequence joins TRBV29-1 and TRBJ2-1; TRBD2 is a possible D gene (6 bases). The CDR3 is 14 amino acids. Germline CDR1 is SQVTM and CDR2 is ANQGSEA. The V end lost 5 bases, the J end lost 6 bases, and 17 bases lay between the germline ends. Written as DNA, the CDR3 is TGCAGCGTTAAGACTAGAGTCACGGTCAATGAGCAGTTCTTC. This translates into CSVKTRVTVNEQFF.